These T cell receptor beta chains were read from a single sample in a study of T cell changes during pregnancy in multiple sclerosis. Sequencing was performed with immunoSEQ multiplex PCR; in TCRdb, only in-frame clones are kept and a portion is missing. The sample has roughly 38,000 clones; around 90% are singletons. The sequencing here drew on CD4+ T cells from peripheral blood mononuclear cells, taken in the second trimester of pregnancy. The receptor source for this set is a female donor in good health, enrolled as a control in a pregnancy study. Each CDR3 is given with its conserved first and last residue. A D gene is named only where the DNA matches it firmly. Clone sizes are given selectively: once, few, many, or a class where the clone is expanded.

d_gene	v_gene	j_gene	abundance	CDR3aa	CDR3nt
-	TRBV7-3	TRBJ2-7	-	CASSLTHSTYEQYF	TGTGCCAGCAGCTTAACCCACTCAACCTACGAGCAGTACTTC
-	TRBV2	TRBJ1-2	-	CASSESRGGNYGYTF	TGTGCCAGCAGTGAATCGAGGGGAGGCAACTATGGCTACACCTTC
-	TRBV5-8	TRBJ2-6	-	CASSFVTANVLTF	TGTGCCAGCAGCTTCGTGACAGCCAACGTCCTGACTTTC
-	TRBV4-3	TRBJ1-1	-	CASSQDRGREAFF	TGCGCCAGCAGCCAAGATCGAGGGCGCGAAGCTTTCTTT
-	TRBV4-2	TRBJ2-1	-	CASSQRLGQGIIEQFF	TGTGCCAGCAGCCAAAGGTTGGGACAAGGGATTATTGAGCAGTTCTTC
-	TRBV28	TRBJ1-6	-	CASRPQGTYNSPLHF	TGTGCCAGCAGACCACAGGGAACCTATAATTCACCCCTCCACTTT
-	TRBV20-1	TRBJ2-1	-	CSVSDNEQFF	TGCAGTGTGTCAGACAATGAGCAGTTCTTC
-	TRBV30	TRBJ1-1	-	CAWSRGGTEAFF	TGTGCCTGGAGTAGGGGGGGCACTGAAGCTTTCTTT
TRBD2	TRBV11-2	TRBJ2-3	-	CASSPRLAASTDTQYF	TGTGCCAGCAGCCCAAGACTAGCGGCTAGCACAGATACGCAGTATTTT
-	TRBV2	TRBJ2-3	-	CASIRGGGNTDTQYF	TGTGCCAGCATCAGGGGAGGGGGGAACACAGATACGCAGTATTTT
-	TRBV7-2	TRBJ2-3	-	CASSFGTDTQYF	TGTGCCAGCAGCTTCGGCACAGATACGCAGTATTTT
TRBD1	TRBV7-3	TRBJ1-1	-	CASSLQGAVNTEAFF	TGTGCCAGCAGCTTGCAGGGGGCGGTGAACACTGAAGCTTTCTTT
-	TRBV7-2	TRBJ2-7	-	CASSLADLPGTTYEQYF	TGTGCCAGCAGCTTAGCGGATCTTCCGGGGACAACCTACGAGCAGTACTTC
-	TRBV18	TRBJ2-5	-	CASSPNGGQETQYF	TGTGCCAGCTCCCCCAATGGAGGACAAGAGACCCAGTACTTC
-	TRBV6-5	TRBJ1-6	medium-sized	CASSTQGGGSSPLHF	TGTGCCAGCAGTACCCAAGGGGGGGGCAGCTCACCCCTCCACTTT
-	TRBV7-9	TRBJ1-1	once	CASSPQRVTNTEAFF	TGTGCCAGCAGTCCCCAGAGGGTTACGAACACTGAAGCTTTCTTT
TRBD2	TRBV4-2	TRBJ2-3	-	CASSQDTAGGTDTQYF	TGTGCCAGCAGCCAAGATACGGCGGGGGGTACAGATACGCAGTATTTT
TRBD1	TRBV7-9	TRBJ1-2	once	CASSSETGLYGYTF	TGTGCCAGCAGCTCGGAGACAGGGCTCTATGGCTACACCTTC
TRBD1	TRBV7-9	TRBJ1-2	once	CASSQRQGVGGYTF	TGTGCCAGCAGCCAAAGACAGGGGGTGGGGGGCTACACCTTC
-	TRBV7-9	TRBJ1-2	few	CASSPGVGYTF	TGTGCCAGCAGCCCAGGGGTTGGCTACACCTTC
TRBD1	TRBV4-1	TRBJ1-4	-	CASSQVPGGTKLFF	TGCGCCAGCAGCCAAGTGCCAGGGGGGACAAAACTGTTTTTT
-	TRBV27	TRBJ2-3	-	CASSPQGTDTQYF	TGTGCCAGCAGTCCACAGGGAACAGATACGCAGTATTTT
-	TRBV7-2	TRBJ2-5	-	CASSQEQGPWETQYF	TGTGCCAGCAGCCAAGAACAGGGTCCGTGGGAGACCCAGTACTTC
TRBD1	TRBV7-3	TRBJ2-5	-	CASSLGQGVQETQYF	TGTGCCAGCAGCTTGGGACAGGGGGTACAAGAGACCCAGTACTTC
TRBD2	TRBV10-1	TRBJ2-1	-	CASSDMSSGLAGWDEQFF	TGCGCCAGCAGTGATATGAGTTCGGGACTAGCGGGATGGGATGAGCAGTTCTTC
-	TRBV10-3	TRBJ2-7	-	CAIRPGHFSYEQYF	TGTGCCATCAGGCCGGGACACTTCTCCTACGAGCAGTACTTC
TRBD1	TRBV7-9	TRBJ1-2	once	CASSLARQGGYTF	TGTGCCAGCAGCTTAGCTAGACAGGGAGGCTACACCTTC
-	TRBV25-1	TRBJ1-6	-	CASSEYQGSSPLHF	TGTGCCAGCAGTGAATATCAGGGAAGCTCACCCCTCCACTTT
-	TRBV5-1	TRBJ1-3	-	CASTLEGVGSGNTIYF	TGCGCCAGCACCCTCGAGGGGGTTGGCTCTGGAAACACCATATATTTT
-	TRBV6-1	TRBJ2-3	-	CASRPWAGSTDTQYF	TGTGCCAGCCGGCCGTGGGCGGGGTCGACAGATACGCAGTATTTT
TRBD1	TRBV7-9	TRBJ1-4	-	CASSPTGQQLFF	TGTGCCAGCAGCCCCACGGGACAGCAACTGTTTTTT
-	TRBV7-2	TRBJ2-5	-	CASSLTRHQETQYF	TGTGCCAGCAGCTTAACTAGGCACCAAGAGACCCAGTACTTC
-	TRBV5-4	TRBJ2-5	-	CASRERGAGEETQYF	TGTGCCAGCAGGGAAAGGGGGGCGGGGGAAGAGACCCAGTACTTC
TRBD1	TRBV10-3	TRBJ2-7	-	CAISEGTGVYEQYF	TGTGCCATCAGTGAAGGGACAGGGGTCTACGAGCAGTACTTC
-	TRBV6-1	TRBJ2-2	-	CAIQGPGELFF	TGTGCCATACAGGGTCCCGGGGAGCTGTTTTTT
TRBD1	TRBV9	TRBJ1-4	few	CASSSGQGGEKLFF	TGTGCCAGCAGCTCAGGACAGGGGGGTGAAAAACTGTTTTTT
TRBD2	TRBV6-5	TRBJ2-5	-	CASSRSGGKETQYF	TGTGCCAGCAGCCGTAGCGGGGGAAAAGAGACCCAGTACTTC
-	TRBV19	TRBJ2-7	-	CASSIGHPYEQYF	TGTGCCAGTAGTATTGGACATCCTTACGAGCAGTACTTC
-	TRBV5-6	TRBJ2-7	-	CASSFGSTYEQYF	TGTGCCAGCAGCTTCGGTAGCACCTACGAGCAGTACTTC
TRBD2	TRBV7-6	TRBJ2-2	-	CASNPRGTGGPNTGELFF	TGTGCCAGCAACCCCAGGGGTACGGGGGGGCCTAACACCGGGGAGCTGTTTTTT
-	TRBV18	TRBJ1-1	-	CASSPPVGGVGTEAFF	TGTGCCAGCTCACCACCGGTCGGGGGAGTTGGCACTGAAGCTTTCTTT
-	TRBV7-2	TRBJ1-2	-	CASSSRMSRKLYGYTF	TGTGCCAGCAGCTCCCGCATGAGCAGGAAGCTCTATGGCTACACCTTC
TRBD1	TRBV10-3	TRBJ2-3	-	CAISSRQGGDTQYF	TGTGCCATCAGTTCCCGACAGGGTGGAGATACGCAGTATTTT
TRBD1	TRBV28	TRBJ2-7	-	CASSPTGQLTYEQYF	TGTGCCAGCAGTCCTACGGGACAGTTGACCTACGAGCAGTACTTC
-	TRBV5-4	TRBJ2-3	-	CASSSSGGLTDTQYF	TGTGCCAGCAGCTCCTCCGGGGGTCTCACAGATACGCAGTATTTT
-	TRBV4-3	TRBJ1-2	few	CASSQAPPGYYGYTF	TGCGCCAGCAGCCAAGCACCTCCGGGATACTATGGCTACACCTTC
TRBD1	TRBV5-1	TRBJ2-4	-	CASSFGGQGPNIQYF	TGCGCCAGCTCATTTGGGGGACAGGGACCAAACATTCAGTACTTC
-	TRBV11-3	TRBJ2-2	-	CASSLSRGAGELFF	TGTGCCAGCAGCTTGAGCAGGGGAGCCGGGGAGCTGTTTTTT
TRBD2	TRBV4-2	TRBJ2-1	-	CASSPRTSGANEQFF	TGTGCCAGCAGCCCGAGGACTAGCGGGGCTAATGAGCAGTTCTTC
-	TRBV4-1	TRBJ1-5	few	CASSQDPGNQPQHF	TGCGCCAGCAGCCAAGATCCGGGCAATCAGCCCCAGCATTTT
TRBD1	TRBV2	TRBJ1-1	-	CASSQDRGEAFF	TGTGCCAGCAGTCAGGACAGGGGTGAAGCTTTCTTT
-	TRBV6-6	TRBJ2-4	-	CASTNSNLAKNIQYF	TGTGCCAGCACCAACAGTAACCTAGCCAAAAACATTCAGTACTTC
TRBD1	TRBV28	TRBJ1-1	-	CASSLTRGQAEAFF	TGTGCCAGCAGTTTGACCAGGGGGCAGGCTGAAGCTTTCTTT
TRBD1	TRBV5-5	TRBJ1-1	-	CASSRGQGWAFF	TGTGCCAGCAGCCGGGGACAGGGTTGGGCTTTCTTT
-	TRBV27	TRBJ2-3	few	CASSPRFSTDTQYF	TGTGCCAGCAGTCCCCGGTTTAGCACAGATACGCAGTATTTT
TRBD2	TRBV29-1	TRBJ2-7	-	CSVAKGLGGTYEQYF	TGCAGCGTTGCTAAGGGTCTGGGGGGGACCTACGAGCAGTACTTC
-	TRBV2	TRBJ2-7	-	CATALGGYEQYF	TGTGCCACGGCCTTGGGGGGCTACGAGCAGTACTTC
-	TRBV5-8	TRBJ2-2	-	CASSMDTNTGELFF	TGTGCCAGCAGCATGGACACGAACACCGGGGAGCTGTTTTTT
TRBD1	TRBV7-3	TRBJ2-5	-	CASALGTGGIGETQYF	TGTGCCAGCGCTCTCGGGACAGGGGGCATAGGAGAGACCCAGTACTTC
-	TRBV7-9	TRBJ1-2	-	CASSLAAGDYGYTF	TGTGCCAGCAGCTTAGCGGCAGGGGACTATGGCTACACCTTC